This T cell receptor beta chain appears in the sequencing data of a study of T-cell memory formation after mild COVID-19. Study conclusions and caveats: From day 15 to 85, contracting clones were balanced between CD4 and CD8, whereas later expanders leaned toward CD4+. The study detected some responding clones in pre-infection memory, suggesting cross-reactive memory joined.

Regarding this clonotype: Its antigen is unidentified.

Germline-derived CDR1 and CDR2 are MNHNY and SVGAGI (reference sequence). The V end was cut by 5 bases, the J end by 6 bases, with 20 bases between. This CDR3 is 15 amino acids long. Each CDR3 protein is one row after TCRdb ran MiXCR on the 5' RACE reads. The data hold 400,000 to 500,000 distinct CDR3 sequences, with about 19% observed a single time. The clonotype comes from an adult woman who had mild COVID-19 (a few samples of this study predate the infection). Cell type and time point are not known. The specimen was PBMCs or a T cell subset sorted from them (not recorded which). V is TRBV6-6 and J is TRBJ2-7, with D perhaps TRBD2 (5 bases). This CDR3 reads CASSGRELNYGEQYF. The CDR3 coding sequence is TGTGCCAGCAGTGGACGGGAACTCAATTATGGCGAGCAGTACTTC.